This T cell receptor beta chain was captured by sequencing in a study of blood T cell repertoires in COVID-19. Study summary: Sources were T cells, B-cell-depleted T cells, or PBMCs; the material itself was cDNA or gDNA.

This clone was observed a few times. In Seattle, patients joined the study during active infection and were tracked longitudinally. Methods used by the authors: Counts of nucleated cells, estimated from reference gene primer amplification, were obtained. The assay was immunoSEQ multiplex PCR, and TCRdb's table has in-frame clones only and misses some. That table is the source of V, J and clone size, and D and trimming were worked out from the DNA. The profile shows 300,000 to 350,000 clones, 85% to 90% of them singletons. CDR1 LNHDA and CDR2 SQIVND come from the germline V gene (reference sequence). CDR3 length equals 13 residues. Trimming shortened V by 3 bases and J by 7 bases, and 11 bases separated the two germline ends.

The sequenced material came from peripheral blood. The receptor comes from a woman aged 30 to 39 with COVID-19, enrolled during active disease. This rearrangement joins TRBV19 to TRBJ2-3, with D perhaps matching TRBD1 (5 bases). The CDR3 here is CASSIQWGNTQYF. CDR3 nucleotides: TGTGCCAGTAGTATTCAATGGGGCAATACGCAGTATTTT.